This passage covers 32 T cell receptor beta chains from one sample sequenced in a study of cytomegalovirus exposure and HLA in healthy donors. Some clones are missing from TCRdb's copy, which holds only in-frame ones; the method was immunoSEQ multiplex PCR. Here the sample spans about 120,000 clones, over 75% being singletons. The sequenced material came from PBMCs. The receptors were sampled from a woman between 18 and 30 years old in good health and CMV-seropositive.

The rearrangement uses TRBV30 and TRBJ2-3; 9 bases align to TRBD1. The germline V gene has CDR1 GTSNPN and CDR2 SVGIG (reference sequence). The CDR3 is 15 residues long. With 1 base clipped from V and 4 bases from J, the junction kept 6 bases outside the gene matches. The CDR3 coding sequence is TGTGCCTGGAGTGAGACAGGGGGATTGGCAGATACGCAGTATTTT. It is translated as CAWSETGGLADTQYF. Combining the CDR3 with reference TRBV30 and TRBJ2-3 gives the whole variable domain SQTIHQWPATLVQPVGSPLSLECTVEGTSNPNLYWYRQAAGRGLQLLFYSVGIGQISSEVPQNLSASRPQDRQFILSSKKLLLSDSGFYLCAWSETGGLADTQYFGPGTRLTVL.

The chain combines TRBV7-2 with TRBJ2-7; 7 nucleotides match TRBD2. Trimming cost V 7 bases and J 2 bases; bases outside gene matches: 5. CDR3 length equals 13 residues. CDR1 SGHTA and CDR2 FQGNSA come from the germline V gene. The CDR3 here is CASKSGVTYEQYF. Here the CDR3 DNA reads TGTGCCAGCAAAAGCGGGGTGACCTACGAGCAGTACTTC.

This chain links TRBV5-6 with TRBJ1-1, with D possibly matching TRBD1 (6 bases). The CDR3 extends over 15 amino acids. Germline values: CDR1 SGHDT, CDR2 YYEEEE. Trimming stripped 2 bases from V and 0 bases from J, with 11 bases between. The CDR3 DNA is TGTGCCAGCAGCTTAACGGACAGATTGAACACTGAAGCTTTCTTT. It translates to CASSLTDRLNTEAFF.

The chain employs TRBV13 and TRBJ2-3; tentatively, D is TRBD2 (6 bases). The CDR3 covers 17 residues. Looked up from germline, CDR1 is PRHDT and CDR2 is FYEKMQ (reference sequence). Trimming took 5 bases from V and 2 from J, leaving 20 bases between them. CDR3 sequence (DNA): TGTGCCAGCAGCGTAGCGTCTGGGCGGGGCTTCACAGATACGCAGTATTTT. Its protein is CASSVASGRGFTDTQYF.

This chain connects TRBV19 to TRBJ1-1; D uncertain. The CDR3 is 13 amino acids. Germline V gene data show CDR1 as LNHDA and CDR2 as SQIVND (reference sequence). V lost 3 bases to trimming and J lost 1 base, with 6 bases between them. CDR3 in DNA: TGTGCCAGTAGTATTGGCAAGAACACTGAAGCTTTCTTT. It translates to CASSIGKNTEAFF.

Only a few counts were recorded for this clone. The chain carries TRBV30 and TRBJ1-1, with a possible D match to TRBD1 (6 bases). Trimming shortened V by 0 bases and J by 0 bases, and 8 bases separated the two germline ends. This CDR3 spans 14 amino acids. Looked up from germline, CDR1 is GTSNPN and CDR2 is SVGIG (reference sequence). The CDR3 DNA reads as TGTGCCTGGAGTGTAGGGGGAATGAACACTGAAGCTTTCTTT. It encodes CAWSVGGMNTEAFF.

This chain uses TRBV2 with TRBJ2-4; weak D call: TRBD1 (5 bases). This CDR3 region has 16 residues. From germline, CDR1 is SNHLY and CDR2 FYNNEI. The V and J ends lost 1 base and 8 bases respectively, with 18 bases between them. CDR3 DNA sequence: TGTGCCAGCAGTGAAGGGTCTAGGGGCTTTGTAGACATTCAGTACTTC. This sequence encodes CASSEGSRGFVDIQYF.

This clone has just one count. In nucleotides, the CDR3 is TGTGCCACCGGATGGGACAGGGATTACGAGCAGTACTTC. Protein: CATGWDRDYEQYF. V usage is TRBV15 and J usage is TRBJ2-7; the match to TRBD1 covers 9 bases. CDR1 and CDR2 from the germline V gene are LNHNV and YYDKDF (reference sequence). The ends lost 8 bases at V and 4 bases at J; junction bases unmatched: 6. The CDR3 contains 13 residues.

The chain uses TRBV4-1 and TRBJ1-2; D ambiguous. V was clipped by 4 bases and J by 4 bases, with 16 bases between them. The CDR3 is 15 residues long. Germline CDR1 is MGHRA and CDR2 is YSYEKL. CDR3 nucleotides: TGCGCCAGCAGCCCAAGTACGGCGGGAACCTATGGCTACACCTTC. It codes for CASSPSTAGTYGYTF.

The DNA of the CDR3 is TGCGCCAGCAGCTGGACTAGCGGGAGGGCCGGAGAGCAGTTCTTC. Protein sequence: CASSWTSGRAGEQFF. The genes are TRBV5-1 and TRBJ2-1, with 15 bases that match TRBD2. This CDR3 has 15 amino acids. The germline V gene has CDR1 SGHRS and CDR2 YFSETQ. With V trimmed by 3 bases and J by 10 bases, 5 bases remained unmatched.

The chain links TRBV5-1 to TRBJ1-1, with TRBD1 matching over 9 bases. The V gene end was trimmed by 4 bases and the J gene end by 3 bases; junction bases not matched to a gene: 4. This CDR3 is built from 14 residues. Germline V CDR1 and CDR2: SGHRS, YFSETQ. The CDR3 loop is CASSGRDRDTEAFF. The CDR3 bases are TGCGCCAGCAGCGGCCGGGACAGGGACACTGAAGCTTTCTTT.

CDR3 in amino acids: CASSLRDRGYEQYF. In DNA, the CDR3 is TGTGCCAGCAGCCTCCGGGACAGGGGGTACGAGCAGTACTTC. The chain links TRBV11-3 to TRBJ2-7; 11 bases map to TRBD1. CDR3 length: 14 amino acids. Germline V lookup: CDR1 SGHNT, CDR2 YENEEA. Unmatched junction bases numbered 4, after V lost 5 bases and J lost 4 bases.

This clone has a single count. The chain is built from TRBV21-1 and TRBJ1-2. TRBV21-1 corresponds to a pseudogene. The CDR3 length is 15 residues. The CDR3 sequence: CASSKLGGASYGYTF. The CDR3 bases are TGTGCCAGCAGCAAATTGGGGGGGGCGAGCTATGGCTACACCTTC.

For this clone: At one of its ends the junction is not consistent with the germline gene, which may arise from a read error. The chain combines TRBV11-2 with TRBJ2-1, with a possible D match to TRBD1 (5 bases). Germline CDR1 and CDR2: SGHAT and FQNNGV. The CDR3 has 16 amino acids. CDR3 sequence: CASSPRLGPSSNEQFF. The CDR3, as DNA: TGTGCCAGCAGCCCGCGATTGGGGCCCTCCTCCAATGAGCAGTTCTTC.

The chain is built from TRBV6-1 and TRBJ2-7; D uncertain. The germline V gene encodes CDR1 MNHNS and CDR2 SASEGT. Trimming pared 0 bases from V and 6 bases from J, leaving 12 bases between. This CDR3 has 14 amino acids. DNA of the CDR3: TGTGCCAGCAGTGAAGCGAGGAAACCATCCGAGCAGTACTTC. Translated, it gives CASSEARKPSEQYF.

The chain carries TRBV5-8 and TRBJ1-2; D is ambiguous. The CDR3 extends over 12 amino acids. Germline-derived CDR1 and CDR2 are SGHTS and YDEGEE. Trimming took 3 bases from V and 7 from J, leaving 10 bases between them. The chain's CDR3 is CASSSGGFGYTF. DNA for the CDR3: TGTGCCAGCAGCTCGGGCGGGTTTGGCTACACCTTC. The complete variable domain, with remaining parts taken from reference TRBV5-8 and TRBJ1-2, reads EAGVTQSPTHLIKTRGQQATLRCSPISGHTSVYWYQQALGLGLQFLLWYDEGEERNRGNFPPRFSGRQFPNYSSELNVNALELEDSALYLCASSSGGFGYTFGSGTRLTVV.

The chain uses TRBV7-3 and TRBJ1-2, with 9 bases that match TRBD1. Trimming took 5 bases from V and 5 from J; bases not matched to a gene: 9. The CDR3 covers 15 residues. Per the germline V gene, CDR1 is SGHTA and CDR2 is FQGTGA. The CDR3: CASSPRPGTGYGYTF. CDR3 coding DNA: TGTGCCAGCAGCCCCCGTCCCGGGACAGGGTATGGCTACACCTTC.

CDR3 sequence reads: CASKSDRTVNYGYTF. DNA for the CDR3: TGTGCCAGCAAGTCGGACCGGACTGTTAACTATGGCTACACCTTC. The J gene is TRBJ1-2, the V gene TRBV2; D is unresolved. The V and J ends lost 7 bases and 1 base respectively, with 16 bases between them. Germline V gene sequence: CDR1 SNHLY, CDR2 FYNNEI. The CDR3 sequence is 15 residues long.

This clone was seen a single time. Here the CDR3 DNA reads TGTGCCAGCAGCTATGGACAGGGGGCCCTATTCTGCACCTTC. Translation gives CASSYGQGALFCTF. The rearrangement uses TRBV5-6 and TRBJ1-2; 11 bases are a match to TRBD1. CDR1 is SGHDT and CDR2 is YYEEEE in the germline V gene. CDR3 size: 14 residues. J lost 13 bases, V lost 3 bases, and 11 bases had no gene match.

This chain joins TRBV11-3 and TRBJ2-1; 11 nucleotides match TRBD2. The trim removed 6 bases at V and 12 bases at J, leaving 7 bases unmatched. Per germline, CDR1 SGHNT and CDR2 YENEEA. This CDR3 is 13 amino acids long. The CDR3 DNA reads TGTGCCAGCAGATCAGGGACTAGCGGAAGGCAGTTCTTC. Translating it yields CASRSGTSGRQFF. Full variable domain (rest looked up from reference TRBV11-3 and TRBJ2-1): EAGVVQSPRYKIIEKKQPVAFWCNPISGHNTLYWYLQNLGQGPELLIRYENEEAVDDSQLPKDRFSAERLKGVDSTLKIQPAELGDSAVYLCASRSGTSGRQFFGPGTRLTVL.

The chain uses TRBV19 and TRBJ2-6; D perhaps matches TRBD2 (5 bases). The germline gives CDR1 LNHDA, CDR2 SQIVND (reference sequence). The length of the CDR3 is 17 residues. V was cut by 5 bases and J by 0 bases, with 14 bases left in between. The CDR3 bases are TGTGCCAGTAGTGTCCGGACGGGGAGCTCTGGGGCCAACGTCCTGACTTTC. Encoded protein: CASSVRTGSSGANVLTF. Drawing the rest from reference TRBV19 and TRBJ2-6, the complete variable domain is DGGITQSPKYLFRKEGQNVTLSCEQNLNHDAMYWYRQDPGQGLRLIYYSQIVNDFQKGDIAEGYSVSREKKESFPLTVTSAQKNPTAFYLCASSVRTGSSGANVLTFGAGSRLTVL.

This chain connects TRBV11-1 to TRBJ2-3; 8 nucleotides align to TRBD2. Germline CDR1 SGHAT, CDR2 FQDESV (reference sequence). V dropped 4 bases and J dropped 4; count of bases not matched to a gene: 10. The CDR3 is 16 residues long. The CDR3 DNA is TGTGCCAGCAGCTCACCGCGGGGGGTAAAAGCAGATACGCAGTATTTT. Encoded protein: CASSSPRGVKADTQYF.

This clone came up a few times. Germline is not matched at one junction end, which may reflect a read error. CDR3 loop: CASSYGGSNEQFF. The CDR3 nucleotides are TGTGCTAGCAGCTACGGTGGGAGCAATGAGCAGTTCTTC. The gene calls are TRBV7-7 and TRBJ2-1, with D maybe TRBD2 (5 bases). In germline, CDR1 is SSHAT, CDR2 FNYEAQ (reference sequence). This CDR3 is 13 amino acids long.

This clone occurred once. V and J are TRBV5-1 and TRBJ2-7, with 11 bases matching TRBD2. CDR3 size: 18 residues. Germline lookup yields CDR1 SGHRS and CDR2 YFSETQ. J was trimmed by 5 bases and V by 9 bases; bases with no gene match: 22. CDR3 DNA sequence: TGCGCCACCCCTCAGGAAATTAGCGGGGGGGCCAAGACCCACGAGCAGTACTTC. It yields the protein CATPQEISGGAKTHEQYF.

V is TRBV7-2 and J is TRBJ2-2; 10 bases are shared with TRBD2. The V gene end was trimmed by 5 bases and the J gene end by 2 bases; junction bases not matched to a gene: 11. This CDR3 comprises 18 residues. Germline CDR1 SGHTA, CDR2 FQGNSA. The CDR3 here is CASSIRLAGWGNTGELFF. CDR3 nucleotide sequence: TGTGCCAGCAGCATCCGACTAGCGGGTTGGGGTAACACCGGGGAGCTGTTTTTT.

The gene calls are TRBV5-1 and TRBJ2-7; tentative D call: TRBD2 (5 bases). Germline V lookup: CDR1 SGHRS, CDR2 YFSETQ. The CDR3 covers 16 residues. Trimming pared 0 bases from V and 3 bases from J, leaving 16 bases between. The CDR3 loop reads CASSLALGGSNYEQYF. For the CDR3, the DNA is TGCGCCAGCAGCTTGGCCCTGGGCGGGTCAAACTACGAGCAGTACTTC.

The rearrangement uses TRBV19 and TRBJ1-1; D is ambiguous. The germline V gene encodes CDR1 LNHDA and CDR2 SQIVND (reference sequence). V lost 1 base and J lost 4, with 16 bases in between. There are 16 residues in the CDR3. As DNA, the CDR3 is TGTGCCAGTAGTATAGTTTCCCGGGGATGGGGCACTGAAGCTTTCTTT. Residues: CASSIVSRGWGTEAFF.

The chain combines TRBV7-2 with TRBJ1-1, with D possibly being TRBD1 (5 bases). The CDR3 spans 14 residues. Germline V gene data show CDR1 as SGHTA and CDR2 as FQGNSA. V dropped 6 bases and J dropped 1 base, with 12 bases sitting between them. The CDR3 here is CASRQGRKNTEAFF. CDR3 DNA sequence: TGTGCCAGCAGGCAGGGTAGGAAGAACACTGAAGCTTTCTTT.

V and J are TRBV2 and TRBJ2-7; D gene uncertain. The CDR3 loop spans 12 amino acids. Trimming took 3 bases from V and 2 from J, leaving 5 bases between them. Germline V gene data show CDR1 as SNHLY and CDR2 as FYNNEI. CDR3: CASSDTAYEQYF. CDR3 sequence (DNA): TGTGCCAGCAGTGACACAGCCTACGAGCAGTACTTC.

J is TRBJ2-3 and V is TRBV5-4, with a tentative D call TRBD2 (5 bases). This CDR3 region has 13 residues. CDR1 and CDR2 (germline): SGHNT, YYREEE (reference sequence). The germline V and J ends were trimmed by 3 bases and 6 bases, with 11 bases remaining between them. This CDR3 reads CASSSPGMDTQYF. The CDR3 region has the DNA TGTGCCAGCAGCTCACCGGGAATGGATACGCAGTATTTT.

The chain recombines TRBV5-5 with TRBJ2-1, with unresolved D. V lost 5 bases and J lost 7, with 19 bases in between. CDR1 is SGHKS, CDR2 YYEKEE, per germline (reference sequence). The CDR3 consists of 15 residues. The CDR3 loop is CASSKRAIWFNEQFF. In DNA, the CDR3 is TGTGCCAGCAGTAAACGAGCTATTTGGTTTAATGAGCAGTTCTTC.

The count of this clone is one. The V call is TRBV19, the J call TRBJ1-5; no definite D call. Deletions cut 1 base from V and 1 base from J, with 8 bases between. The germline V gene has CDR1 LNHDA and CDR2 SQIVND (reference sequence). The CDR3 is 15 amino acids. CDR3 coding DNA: TGTGCCAGTAGTATAGCTATCAAGAGCAATCAGCCCCAGCATTTT. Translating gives CASSIAIKSNQPQHF.